What follows describes a single T cell receptor beta chain. Its antigen is not identified. Naivety in CD8+ T cells corresponded to a CD45RO-CCR7+CD27+CD95- phenotype. The CDR3 is 18 amino acids. Germline CDR1 is SEHNR and CDR2 is FQNEAQ (reference sequence). The libraries of TRB cDNA were constructed through 5' RACE using UMI labels. TCRdb reanalyzed the 5' RACE reads and collapses them to one entry per CDR3 protein, without DNA. The sample has around 130,000 distinct CDR3 sequences. These data originate in a study of CXCR3-negative and CXCR3-positive naive CD8 T cells. Points from the study as a whole: CXCR3-negative naive cells had less hydrophobic TRB CDR3s than did CXCR3-positive naive cells. Whereas memory cells differed, naive CXCR3-negative and CXCR3-positive cells shared similar TRBV-TRBJ usage. The study found comparably high diversity in both naive subsets and much lower diversity in memory CD8+ cells. Fresh PBMCs were used in most assays, and CXCR3 expression partially decreased after cryopreservation.

The chain is built from TRBV7-9 and TRBJ2-2; checking the TCRdb D call of TRBD1 is not possible without DNA. Specimen: naive CXCR3+ CD8+ T cells from blood. Subset defined: CD45RO-CCR7+CD27+CD95- naive CD8+ T cells expressing CXCR3 (TNR3+). The receptor was derived from a human donor in good health. Some clones in this sample may be carry-over from other donors' samples. The CDR3: CASSSLLDSPRGTGELFF.